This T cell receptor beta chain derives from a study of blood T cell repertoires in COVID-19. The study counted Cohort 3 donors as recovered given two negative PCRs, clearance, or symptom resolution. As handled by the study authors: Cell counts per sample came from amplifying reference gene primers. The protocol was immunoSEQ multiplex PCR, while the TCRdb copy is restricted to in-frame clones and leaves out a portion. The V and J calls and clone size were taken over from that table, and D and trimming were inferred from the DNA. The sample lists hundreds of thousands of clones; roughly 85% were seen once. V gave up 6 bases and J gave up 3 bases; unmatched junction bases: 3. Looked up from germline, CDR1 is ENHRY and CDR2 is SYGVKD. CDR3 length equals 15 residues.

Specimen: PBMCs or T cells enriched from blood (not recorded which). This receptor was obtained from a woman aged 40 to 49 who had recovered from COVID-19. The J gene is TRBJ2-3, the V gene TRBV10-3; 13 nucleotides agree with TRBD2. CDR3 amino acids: CAIRTSGRITDTQYF. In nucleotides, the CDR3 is TGTGCCATCAGGACTAGCGGGAGGATAACAGATACGCAGTATTTT.